Shown below are 3 T cell receptor beta chains from a single sample sequenced in a study of blood T cells in healthy people across ages. With a J-beta primer mix and a sample-barcoded 5' primer, a second PCR ran roughly 6 to 11 cycles. TCRdb called the 5' RACE reads again in MiXCR, with one record for every CDR3 protein. The data hold some 1.4 million distinct CDR3 sequences, with about 40% observed a single time. Sequencing input: blood. The receptors come from a woman aged 18-29 years in good health.

The chain joins TRBV13 to TRBJ2-1; D call uncertain. The CDR3 spans 14 residues. V lost 6 bases and J lost 8, with 17 bases in between. The germline gives CDR1 PRHDT, CDR2 FYEKMQ (reference sequence). The CDR3 spells CASRPRRNRHEQFF. CDR3 sequence (DNA): TGTGCCAGCAGACCTAGACGGAACCGGCATGAGCAGTTCTTC.

This rearrangement joins TRBV2 to TRBJ2-7; D call uncertain. The germline CDR1 and CDR2 sequences are SNHLY and FYNNEI. The CDR3 is made up of 13 amino acids. The V and J ends lost 4 bases and 0 bases respectively, with 7 bases between them. The CDR3 DNA sequence: TGTGCCAGCAGTGCTTCTTCCTCCTACGAGCAGTACTTC. Its protein is CASSASSSYEQYF.

The V call is TRBV6-1, the J call TRBJ1-2; D is unclear. The CDR3 is 13 amino acids. Trimming cost V 1 base and J 8 bases, with 11 bases left between them. In germline, CDR1 is MNHNS, CDR2 SASEGT. CDR3 bases: TGTGCCAGCAGTGAAGTTGAACTCCACGGCTACACCTTC. This translates into CASSEVELHGYTF.